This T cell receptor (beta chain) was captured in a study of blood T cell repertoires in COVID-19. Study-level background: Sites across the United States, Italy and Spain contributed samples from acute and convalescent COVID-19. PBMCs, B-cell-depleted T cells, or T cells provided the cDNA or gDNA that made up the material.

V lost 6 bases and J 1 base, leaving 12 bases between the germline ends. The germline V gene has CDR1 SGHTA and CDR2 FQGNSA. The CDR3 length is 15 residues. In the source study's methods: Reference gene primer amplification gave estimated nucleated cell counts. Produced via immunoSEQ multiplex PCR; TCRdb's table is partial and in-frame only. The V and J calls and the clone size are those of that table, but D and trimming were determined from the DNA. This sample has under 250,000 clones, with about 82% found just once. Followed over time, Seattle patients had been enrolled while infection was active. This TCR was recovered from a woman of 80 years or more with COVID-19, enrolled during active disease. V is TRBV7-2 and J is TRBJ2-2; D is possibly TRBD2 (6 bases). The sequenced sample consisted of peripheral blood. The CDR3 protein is CASRQDYLNTGELFF. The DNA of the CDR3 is TGTGCCAGCAGACAGGACTACTTGAACACCGGGGAGCTGTTTTTT.